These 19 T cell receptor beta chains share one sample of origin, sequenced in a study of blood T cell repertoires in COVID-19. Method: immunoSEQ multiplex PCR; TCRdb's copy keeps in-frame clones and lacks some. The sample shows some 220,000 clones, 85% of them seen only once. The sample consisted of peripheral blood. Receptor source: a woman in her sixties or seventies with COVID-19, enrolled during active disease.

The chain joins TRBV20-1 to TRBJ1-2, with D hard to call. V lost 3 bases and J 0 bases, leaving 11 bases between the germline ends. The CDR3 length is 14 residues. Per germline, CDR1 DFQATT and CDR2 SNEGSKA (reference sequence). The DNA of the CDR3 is TGCAGTGCTAGTGCTACCGGGGCTAACTATGGCTACACCTTC. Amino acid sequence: CSASATGANYGYTF.

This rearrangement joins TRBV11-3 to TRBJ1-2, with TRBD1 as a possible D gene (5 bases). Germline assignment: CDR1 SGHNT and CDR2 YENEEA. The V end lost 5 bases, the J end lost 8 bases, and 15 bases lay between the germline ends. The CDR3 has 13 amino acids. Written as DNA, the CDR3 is TGTGCCAGCAGCCCGCCGGGGGGAAGAGGCTACACCTTC. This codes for CASSPPGGRGYTF.

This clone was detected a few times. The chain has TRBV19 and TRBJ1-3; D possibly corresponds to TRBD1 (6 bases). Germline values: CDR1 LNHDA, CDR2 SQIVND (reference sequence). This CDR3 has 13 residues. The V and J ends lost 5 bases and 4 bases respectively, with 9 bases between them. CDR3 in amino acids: CASSPGQGNTIYF. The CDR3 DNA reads TGTGCCAGTAGTCCTGGACAGGGAAACACCATATATTTT.

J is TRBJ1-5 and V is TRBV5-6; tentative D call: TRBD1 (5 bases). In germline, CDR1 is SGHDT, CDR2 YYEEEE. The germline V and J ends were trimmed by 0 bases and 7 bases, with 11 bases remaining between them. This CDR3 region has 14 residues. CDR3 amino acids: CASSLARGTQPQHF. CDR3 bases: TGTGCCAGCAGCTTGGCTAGGGGAACACAGCCCCAGCATTTT.

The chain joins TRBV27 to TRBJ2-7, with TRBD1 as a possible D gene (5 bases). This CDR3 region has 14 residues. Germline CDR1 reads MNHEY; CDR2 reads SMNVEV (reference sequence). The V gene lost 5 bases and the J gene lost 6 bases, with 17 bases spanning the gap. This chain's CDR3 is CASSLRQSAPEQYF. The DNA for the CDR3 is TGTGCCAGCAGTCTCCGACAGTCCGCCCCCGAGCAGTACTTC.

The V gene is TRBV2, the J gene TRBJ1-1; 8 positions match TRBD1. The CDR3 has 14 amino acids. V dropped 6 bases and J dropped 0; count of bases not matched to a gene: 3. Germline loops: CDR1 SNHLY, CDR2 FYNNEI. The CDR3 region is CASSGQGVNTEAFF. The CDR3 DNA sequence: TGTGCCAGCAGCGGACAGGGAGTGAACACTGAAGCTTTCTTT. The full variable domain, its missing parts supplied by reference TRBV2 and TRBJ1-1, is EPEVTQTPSHQVTQMGQEVILRCVPISNHLYFYWYRQILGQKVEFLVSFYNNEISEKSEIFDDQFSVERPDGSNFTLKIRSTKLEDSAMYFCASSGQGVNTEAFFGQGTRLTVV.

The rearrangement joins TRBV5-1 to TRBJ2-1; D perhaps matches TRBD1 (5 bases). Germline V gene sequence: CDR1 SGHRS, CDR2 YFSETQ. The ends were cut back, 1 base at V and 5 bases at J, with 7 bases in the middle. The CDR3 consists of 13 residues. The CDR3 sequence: CASSLLRDNEQFF. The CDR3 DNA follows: TGCGCCAGCAGCTTGCTCAGGGACAATGAGCAGTTCTTC.

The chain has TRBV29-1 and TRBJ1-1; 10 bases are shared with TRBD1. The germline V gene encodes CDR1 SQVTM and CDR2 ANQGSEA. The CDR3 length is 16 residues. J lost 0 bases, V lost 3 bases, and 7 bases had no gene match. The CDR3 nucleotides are TGCAGCGTTGAGGGAGACAGGGGGCATTTGAACACTGAAGCTTTCTTT. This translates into CSVEGDRGHLNTEAFF.

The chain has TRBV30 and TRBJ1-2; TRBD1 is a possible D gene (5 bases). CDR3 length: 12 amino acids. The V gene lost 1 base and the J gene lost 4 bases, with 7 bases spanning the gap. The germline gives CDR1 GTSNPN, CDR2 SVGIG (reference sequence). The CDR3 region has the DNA TGTGCCTGGAGTGCGACAGTCTATGGCTACACCTTC. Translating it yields CAWSATVYGYTF.

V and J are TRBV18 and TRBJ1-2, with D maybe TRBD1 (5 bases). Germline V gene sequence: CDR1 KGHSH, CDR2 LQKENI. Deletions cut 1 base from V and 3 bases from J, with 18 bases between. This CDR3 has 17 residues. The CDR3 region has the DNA TGTGCCAGCTCACCACGGAGGGGTAAGGGCGAGGACTATGGCTACACCTTC. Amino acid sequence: CASSPRRGKGEDYGYTF.

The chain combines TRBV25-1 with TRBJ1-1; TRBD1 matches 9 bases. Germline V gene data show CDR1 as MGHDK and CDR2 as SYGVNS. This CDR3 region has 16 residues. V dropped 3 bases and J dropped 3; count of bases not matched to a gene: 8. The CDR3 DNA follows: TGTGCCAGCAGTGAGTCCATGACAGGGGGGGACACTGAAGCTTTCTTT. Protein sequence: CASSESMTGGDTEAFF.

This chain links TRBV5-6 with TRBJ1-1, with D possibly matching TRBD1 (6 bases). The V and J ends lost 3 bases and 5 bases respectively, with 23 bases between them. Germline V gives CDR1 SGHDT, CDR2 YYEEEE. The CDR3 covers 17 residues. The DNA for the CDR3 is TGTGCCAGCAGCTCAACCCATACAGGGACCGTTTATACTGAAGCTTTCTTT. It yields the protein CASSSTHTGTVYTEAFF. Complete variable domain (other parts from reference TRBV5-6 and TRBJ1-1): DAGVTQSPTHLIKTRGQQVTLRCSPKSGHDTVSWYQQALGQGPQFIFQYYEEEERQRGNFPDRFSGHQFPNYSSELNVNALLLGDSALYLCASSSTHTGTVYTEAFFGQGTRLTVV.

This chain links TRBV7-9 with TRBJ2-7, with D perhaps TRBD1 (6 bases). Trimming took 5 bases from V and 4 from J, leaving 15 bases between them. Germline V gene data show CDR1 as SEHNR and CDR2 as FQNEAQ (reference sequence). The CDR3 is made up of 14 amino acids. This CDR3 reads CASSLGRGRYEQYF. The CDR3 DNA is TGTGCCAGCAGCCTTGGCAGGGGACGTTACGAGCAGTACTTC.

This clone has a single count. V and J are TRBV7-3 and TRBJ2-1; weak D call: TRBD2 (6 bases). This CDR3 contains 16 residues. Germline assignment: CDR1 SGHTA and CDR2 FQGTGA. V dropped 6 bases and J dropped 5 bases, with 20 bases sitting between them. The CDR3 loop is CASSLLATSNHNEQFF. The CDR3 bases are TGTGCCAGCAGTCTCCTAGCGACCTCCAACCACAATGAGCAGTTCTTC. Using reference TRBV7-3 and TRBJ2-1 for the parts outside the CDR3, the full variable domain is GAGVSQTPSNKVTEKGKYVELRCDPISGHTALYWYRQSLGQGPEFLIYFQGTGAADDSGLPNDRFFAVRPEGSVSTLKIQRTERGDSAVYLCASSLLATSNHNEQFFGPGTRLTVL.

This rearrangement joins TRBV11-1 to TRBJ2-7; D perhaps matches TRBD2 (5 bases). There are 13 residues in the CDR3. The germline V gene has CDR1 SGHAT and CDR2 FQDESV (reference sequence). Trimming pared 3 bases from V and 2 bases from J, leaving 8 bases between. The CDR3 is CASSLEDTYEQYF. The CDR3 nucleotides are TGTGCCAGCAGCTTGGAGGATACCTACGAGCAGTACTTC.

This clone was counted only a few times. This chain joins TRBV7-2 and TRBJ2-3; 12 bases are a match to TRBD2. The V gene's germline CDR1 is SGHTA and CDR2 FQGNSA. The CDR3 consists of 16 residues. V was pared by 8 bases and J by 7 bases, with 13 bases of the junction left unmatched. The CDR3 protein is CASRGSWLAGGNTQYF. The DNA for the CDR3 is TGTGCCAGCCGGGGGAGCTGGCTAGCGGGAGGGAATACGCAGTATTTT.

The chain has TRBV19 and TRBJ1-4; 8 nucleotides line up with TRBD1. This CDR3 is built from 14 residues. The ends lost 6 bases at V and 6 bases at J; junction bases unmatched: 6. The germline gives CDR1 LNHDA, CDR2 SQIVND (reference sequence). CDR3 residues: CASRPQGAHEKLFF. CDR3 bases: TGTGCCAGTAGGCCCCAGGGGGCTCATGAAAAACTGTTTTTT.

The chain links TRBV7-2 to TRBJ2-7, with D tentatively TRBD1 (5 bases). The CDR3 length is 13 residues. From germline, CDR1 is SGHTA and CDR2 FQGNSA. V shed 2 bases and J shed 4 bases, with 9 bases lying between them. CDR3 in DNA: TGTGCCAGCAGCTTACCCCCAGGGTACGAGCAGTACTTC. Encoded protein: CASSLPPGYEQYF.

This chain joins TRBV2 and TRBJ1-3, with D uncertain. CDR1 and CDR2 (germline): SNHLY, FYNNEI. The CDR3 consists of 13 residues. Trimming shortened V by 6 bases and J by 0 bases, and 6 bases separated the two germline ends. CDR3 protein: CASSGLSGNTIYF. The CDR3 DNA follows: TGTGCCAGCAGCGGTCTCTCTGGAAACACCATATATTTT.